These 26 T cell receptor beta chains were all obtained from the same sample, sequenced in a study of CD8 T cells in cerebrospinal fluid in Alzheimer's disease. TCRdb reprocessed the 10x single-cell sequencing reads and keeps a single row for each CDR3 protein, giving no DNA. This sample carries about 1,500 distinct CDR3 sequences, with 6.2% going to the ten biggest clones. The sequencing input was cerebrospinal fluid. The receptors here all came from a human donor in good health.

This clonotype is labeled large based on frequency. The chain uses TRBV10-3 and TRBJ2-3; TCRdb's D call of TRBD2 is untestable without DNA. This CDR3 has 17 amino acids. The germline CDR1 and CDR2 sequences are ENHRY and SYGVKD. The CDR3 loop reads CAISGGVAGASTDTQYF.

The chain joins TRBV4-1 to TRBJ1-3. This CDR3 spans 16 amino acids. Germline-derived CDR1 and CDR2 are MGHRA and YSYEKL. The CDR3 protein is CASSQEGLARGNTIYF.

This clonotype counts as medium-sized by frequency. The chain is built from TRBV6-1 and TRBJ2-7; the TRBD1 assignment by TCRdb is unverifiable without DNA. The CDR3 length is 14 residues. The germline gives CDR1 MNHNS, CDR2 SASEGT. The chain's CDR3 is CASSGGTAAYEQYF.

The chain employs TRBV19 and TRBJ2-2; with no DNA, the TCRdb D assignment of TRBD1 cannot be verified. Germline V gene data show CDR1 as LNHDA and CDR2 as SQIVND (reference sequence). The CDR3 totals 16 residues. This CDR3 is CASRKGGGTNTGELFF.

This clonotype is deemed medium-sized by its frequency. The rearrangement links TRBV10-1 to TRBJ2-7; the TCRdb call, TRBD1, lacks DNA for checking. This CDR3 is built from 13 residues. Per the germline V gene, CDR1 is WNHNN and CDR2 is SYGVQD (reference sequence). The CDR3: CASSPGTVYEQYF.

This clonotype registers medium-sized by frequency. The CDR3 loop is CSASSSTYEQYF. The rearrangement links TRBV20-1 to TRBJ2-7; the TCRdb call, TRBD2, lacks DNA for checking. Germline CDR1 reads DFQATT; CDR2 reads SNEGSKA (reference sequence). CDR3 length: 12 amino acids.

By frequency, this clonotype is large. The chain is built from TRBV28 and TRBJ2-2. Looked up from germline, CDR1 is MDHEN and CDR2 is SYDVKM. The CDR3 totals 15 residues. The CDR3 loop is CASSLPERSTGELFF.

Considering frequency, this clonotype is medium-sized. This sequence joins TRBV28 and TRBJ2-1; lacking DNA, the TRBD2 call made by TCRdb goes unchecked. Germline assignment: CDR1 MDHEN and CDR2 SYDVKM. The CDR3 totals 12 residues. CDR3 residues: CASSPPRRGAFF.

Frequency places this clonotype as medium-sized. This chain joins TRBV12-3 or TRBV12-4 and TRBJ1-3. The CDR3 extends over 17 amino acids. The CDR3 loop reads CASLRNRGYPRGNTIYF.

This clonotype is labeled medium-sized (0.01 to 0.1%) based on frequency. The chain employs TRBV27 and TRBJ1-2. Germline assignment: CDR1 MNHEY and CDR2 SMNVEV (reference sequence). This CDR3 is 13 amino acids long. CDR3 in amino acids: CASSLSGPYGYTF.

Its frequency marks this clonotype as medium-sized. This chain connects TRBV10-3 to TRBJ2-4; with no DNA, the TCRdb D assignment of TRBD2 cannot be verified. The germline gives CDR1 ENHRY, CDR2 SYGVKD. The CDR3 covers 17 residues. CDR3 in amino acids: CAISAHGASGGANIQYF.

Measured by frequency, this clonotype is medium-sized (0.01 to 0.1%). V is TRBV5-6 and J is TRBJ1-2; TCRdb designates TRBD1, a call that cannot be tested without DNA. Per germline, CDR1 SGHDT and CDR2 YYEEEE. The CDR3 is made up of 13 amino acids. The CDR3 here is CASSRRGAWGYTF. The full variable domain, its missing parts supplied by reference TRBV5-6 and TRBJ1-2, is DAGVTQSPTHLIKTRGQQVTLRCSPKSGHDTVSWYQQALGQGPQFIFQYYEEEERQRGNFPDRFSGHQFPNYSSELNVNALLLGDSALYLCASSRRGAWGYTFGSGTRLTVV.

CDR3: CASVDSGGNEQFF. V is TRBV5-1 and J is TRBJ2-1; the TCRdb D gene call, TRBD1, has no DNA to confirm it. Germline assignment: CDR1 SGHRS and CDR2 YFSETQ. This CDR3 comprises 13 residues.

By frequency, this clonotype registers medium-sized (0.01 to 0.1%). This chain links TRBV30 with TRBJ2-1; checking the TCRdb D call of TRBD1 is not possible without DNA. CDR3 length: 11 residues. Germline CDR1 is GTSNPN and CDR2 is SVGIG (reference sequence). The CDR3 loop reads CAWNRANEQFF.

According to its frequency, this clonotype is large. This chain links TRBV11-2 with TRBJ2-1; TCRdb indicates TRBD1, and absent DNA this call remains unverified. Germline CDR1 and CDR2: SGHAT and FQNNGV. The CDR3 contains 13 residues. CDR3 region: CASSLGQGNEQFF.

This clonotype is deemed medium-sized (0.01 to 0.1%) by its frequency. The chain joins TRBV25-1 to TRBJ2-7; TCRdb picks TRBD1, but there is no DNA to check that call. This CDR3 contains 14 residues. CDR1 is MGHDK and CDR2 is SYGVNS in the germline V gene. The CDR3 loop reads CATAVPEGTYEQYF.

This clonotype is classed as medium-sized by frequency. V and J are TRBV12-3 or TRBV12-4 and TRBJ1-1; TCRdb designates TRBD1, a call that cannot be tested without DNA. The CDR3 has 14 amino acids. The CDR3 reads CASSATGLGTEAFF.

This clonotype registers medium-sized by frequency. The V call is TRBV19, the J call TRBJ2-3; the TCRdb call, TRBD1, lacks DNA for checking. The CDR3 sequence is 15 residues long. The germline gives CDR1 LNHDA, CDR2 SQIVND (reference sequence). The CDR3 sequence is CASSAPTMNTDTQYF.

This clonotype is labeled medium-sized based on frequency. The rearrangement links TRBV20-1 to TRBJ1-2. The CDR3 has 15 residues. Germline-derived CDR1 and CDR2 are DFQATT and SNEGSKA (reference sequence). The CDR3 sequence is CSARDDLGSNYGYTF.

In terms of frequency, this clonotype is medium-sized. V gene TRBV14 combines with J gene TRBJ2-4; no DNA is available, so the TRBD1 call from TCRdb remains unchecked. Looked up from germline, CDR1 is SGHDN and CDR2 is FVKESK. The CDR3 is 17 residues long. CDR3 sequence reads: CASSQDSMAGTKNIQYF.

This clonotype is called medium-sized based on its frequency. The CDR3 spells CATSPRGSQPQHF. The chain joins TRBV24-1 to TRBJ1-5; there is no DNA to check the TCRdb D call of TRBD1. The germline CDR1 and CDR2 sequences are KGHDR and SFDVKD. This CDR3 region has 13 residues.

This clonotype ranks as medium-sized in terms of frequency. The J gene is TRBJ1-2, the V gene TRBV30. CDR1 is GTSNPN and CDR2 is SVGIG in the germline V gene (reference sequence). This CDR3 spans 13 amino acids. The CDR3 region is CAWSLGGRDGYTF.

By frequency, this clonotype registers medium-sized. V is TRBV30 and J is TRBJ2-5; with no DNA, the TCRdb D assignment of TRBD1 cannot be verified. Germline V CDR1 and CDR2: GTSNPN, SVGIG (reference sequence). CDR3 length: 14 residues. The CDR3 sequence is CAWSDRGHAETQYF. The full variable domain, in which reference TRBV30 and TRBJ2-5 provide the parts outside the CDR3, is SQTIHQWPATLVQPVGSPLSLECTVEGTSNPNLYWYRQAAGRGLQLLFYSVGIGQISSEVPQNLSASRPQDRQFILSSKKLLLSDSGFYLCAWSDRGHAETQYFGPGTRLLVL.

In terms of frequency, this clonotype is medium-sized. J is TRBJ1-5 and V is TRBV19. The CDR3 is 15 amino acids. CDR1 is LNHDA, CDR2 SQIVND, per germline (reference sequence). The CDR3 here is CASSIIAGSNQPQHF.

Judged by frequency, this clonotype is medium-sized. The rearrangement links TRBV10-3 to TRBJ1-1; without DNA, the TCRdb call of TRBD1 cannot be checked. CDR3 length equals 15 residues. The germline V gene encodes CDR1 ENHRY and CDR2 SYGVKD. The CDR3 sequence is CAIRGGPTQNTEAFF.

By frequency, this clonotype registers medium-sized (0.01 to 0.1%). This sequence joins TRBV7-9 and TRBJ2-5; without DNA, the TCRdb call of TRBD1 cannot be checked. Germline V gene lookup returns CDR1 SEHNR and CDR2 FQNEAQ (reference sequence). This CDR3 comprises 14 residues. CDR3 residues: CASSSGQGRETQYF.